Sequencing of this TCR beta chain was carried out in a study of identical twins. Study outcomes and limitations: The more abundant beta clonotypes in cord blood had fewer insertions, and memory repertoires did not show this.

TCRdb re-derived calls from the 5' RACE reads in MiXCR, one entry per CDR3 protein. The sample has roughly 1,500,000 distinct CDR3 sequences, less than 40% seen once; the top ten hold approximately 0.25%. Concerning this clonotype: The antigen is unknown.

The length of the CDR3 is 18 residues. Germline loops: CDR1 SGHAT, CDR2 FQNNGV. V was shortened by 1 base and J by 0 bases, with 13 bases between the two germline ends. The donors were all healthy and Caucasian. J is TRBJ1-6 and V is TRBV11-2; D gene unclear. Sequencing used cord blood. The receptor was isolated from a newborn girl in good health. The CDR3 DNA reads as TGTGCCAGCAGCTTAGTTGCAGTCTCGCGCTCCTATAATTCACCCCTCCACTTT. Its translation is CASSLVAVSRSYNSPLHF.